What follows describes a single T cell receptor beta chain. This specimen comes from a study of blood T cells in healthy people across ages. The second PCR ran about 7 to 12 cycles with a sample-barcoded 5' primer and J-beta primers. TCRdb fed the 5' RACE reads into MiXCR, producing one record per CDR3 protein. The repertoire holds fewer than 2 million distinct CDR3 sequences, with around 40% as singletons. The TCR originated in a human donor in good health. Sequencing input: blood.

CDR3 nucleotides: TGTGCCAGCAGTTTACCCGGGAATAAGAGGTCTGAGCAGTTCTTC. Translation: CASSLPGNKRSEQFF. The chain has TRBV12-3 or TRBV12-4 and TRBJ2-1, with a possible D match to TRBD2 (5 bases). The V and J ends lost 2 bases and 9 bases respectively, with 17 bases between them. CDR3 length: 15 amino acids.